These T cell receptor beta chains were read from a single sample in a study of cytomegalovirus exposure and HLA in healthy donors. Using immunoSEQ multiplex PCR, the repertoire was profiled, and TCRdb retains in-frame clones only, with some absent. The sample lists roughly 140,000 clones, around 75% occurring once. The material sequenced was PBMCs. These receptor sequences come from a human donor in good health. Both conserved end residues are part of each CDR3. D genes are given only for firm matches. Clone size is given for some rows only: seen once, a few or many times, or a class if the clone is expanded.

size,J,V,D,length,CDR3,DNA
NA,TRBJ1-5,TRBV6-6,NA,16,CASTPMGGENNQPQHF,TGTGCCAGCACCCCGATGGGGGGTGAAAACAATCAGCCCCAGCATTTT
NA,TRBJ2-1,TRBV4-1,NA,13,CASSQESEYGQFF,TGCGCCAGCAGCCAGGAGTCCGAGTATGGGCAGTTCTTC
NA,TRBJ1-2,TRBV28,NA,13,CATQTEFDYGYTF,TGTGCCACTCAGACAGAATTTGACTATGGCTACACCTTC
NA,TRBJ1-5,TRBV19,NA,14,CASSGRGSNQPQHF,TGTGCCAGTAGTGGCAGGGGAAGCAATCAGCCCCAGCATTTT
NA,TRBJ2-5,TRBV4-2,NA,15,CASSQVPADQETQYF,TGTGCCAGCAGCCAAGTGCCAGCGGACCAAGAGACCCAGTACTTC
NA,TRBJ2-7,TRBV5-4,NA,14,CASSFRRDSYEQYF,TGTGCCAGCAGCTTCCGACGGGATTCCTACGAGCAGTACTTC
NA,TRBJ1-1,TRBV14,NA,13,CASSQVQNTEAFF,TGTGCCAGCAGCCAAGTTCAAAACACTGAAGCTTTCTTT
NA,TRBJ2-1,TRBV7-9,TRBD2,14,CASSSAREGPEEFF,TGTGCCAGCAGCTCAGCTCGGGAGGGCCCGGAGGAGTTCTTC
once,TRBJ1-4,TRBV2,NA,15,CASSDQGRDGEKLFF,TGTGCCAGCAGTGATCAGGGCCGCGACGGGGAAAAACTGTTTTTT
once,TRBJ2-3,TRBV5-1,TRBD2,16,CASSLGVAGGTDTQYF,TGCGCCAGCAGCTTGGGGGTAGCGGGGGGCACAGATACGCAGTATTTT
NA,TRBJ2-3,TRBV27,NA,12,CASSPSTDTQYF,TGTGCCAGCAGTCCGAGCACAGATACGCAGTATTTT
NA,TRBJ1-5,TRBV5-6,TRBD1,14,CASSAGTGVQPQHF,TGTGCCAGCAGCGCCGGGACAGGGGTTCAGCCCCAGCATTTT
NA,TRBJ2-2,TRBV27,NA,13,CASSPLNTGELFF,TGTGCCAGCAGTCCTCTGAACACCGGGGAGCTGTTTTTT
once,TRBJ2-3,TRBV9,TRBD2,16,CASSVAASGSTDTQYF,TGTGCCAGCAGCGTAGCTGCTAGCGGGAGCACAGATACGCAGTATTTT
NA,TRBJ2-7,TRBV6-5,NA,13,CASSAGPTYEQYF,TGTGCCAGCAGTGCGGGGCCGACCTACGAGCAGTACTTC
NA,TRBJ1-2,TRBV5-5,NA,16,CASSLSPADVSYGYTF,TGTGCCAGCAGCTTGTCCCCTGCGGATGTCAGCTATGGCTACACCTTC
NA,TRBJ2-7,TRBV7-9,TRBD2,15,CASSPMSGTTHEQYF,TGTGCCAGCAGCCCAATGTCCGGGACTACCCACGAGCAGTACTTC
NA,TRBJ2-7,TRBV9,TRBD2,12,CASSVWGGEQYF,TGTGCCAGCAGCGTGTGGGGGGGCGAGCAGTACTTC
NA,TRBJ1-3,TRBV27,NA,14,CASSLLQGDNTIYF,TGTGCCAGCAGTTTATTACAGGGCGACAACACCATATATTTT
NA,TRBJ1-5,TRBV15,NA,17,CATSREDGRRNQRPQHF,TGTGCCACCAGCAGAGAAGACGGCCGGCGAAACCAGCGGCCCCAGCATTTT
NA,TRBJ1-2,TRBV5-1,NA,12,CASGESNYGYTF,TGCGCCAGCGGGGAGTCTAACTATGGCTACACCTTC
once,TRBJ2-7,TRBV19,TRBD1,16,CASSMGWTGGADEQYF,TGTGCCAGTAGTATGGGCTGGACAGGGGGCGCGGACGAGCAGTACTTC
NA,TRBJ2-7,TRBV5-6,NA,15,CASSTRGSRSYEQYF,TGTGCCAGCAGCACGAGAGGCAGTCGCTCCTACGAGCAGTACTTC
NA,TRBJ1-2,TRBV4-2,NA,13,CASSQGTREGYTF,TGTGCCAGCAGCCAAGGAACCAGGGAAGGCTACACCTTC
NA,TRBJ1-2,TRBV5-1,NA,16,CASSRSSGPGSDGYTF,TGCGCCAGCAGCAGAAGCTCCGGGCCGGGGTCGGATGGCTACACCTTC
NA,TRBJ1-1,TRBV27,NA,14,CASRSGDFNTEAFF,TGTGCCAGTCGTTCTGGGGACTTTAACACTGAAGCTTTCTTT
NA,TRBJ2-7,TRBV6-1,NA,15,CASSKEDRASYEQYF,TGTGCCAGCAGCAAGGAGGACAGAGCCTCCTACGAGCAGTACTTC
NA,TRBJ1-3,TRBV18,TRBD1,16,CASSPWDRGFGNTIYF,TGTGCCAGCTCACCATGGGACAGGGGATTTGGAAACACCATATATTTT
once,TRBJ1-1,TRBV20-1,NA,11,CSPTGGTEAFF,TGCAGCCCCACGGGGGGCACTGAAGCTTTCTTT
NA,TRBJ1-2,TRBV10-2,TRBD1,15,CASTNRGQGARGYTF,TGCGCCAGCACTAACAGGGGACAGGGGGCACGGGGCTACACCTTC
NA,TRBJ1-2,TRBV11-2,NA,15,CASSLFQGPPDGYTF,TGTGCCAGCAGCTTGTTTCAGGGCCCTCCCGATGGCTACACCTTC
NA,TRBJ1-3,TRBV6-1,NA,12,CATTGSGNTIYF,TGTGCCACCACAGGGAGTGGAAACACCATATATTTT
NA,TRBJ1-2,TRBV5-4,NA,12,CASSLGGPGYTF,TGTGCCAGCAGCTTGGGGGGCCCTGGCTACACCTTC
NA,TRBJ1-2,TRBV23-1,NA,19,CASSHPSRTRAGLNYGYTF,TGCGCCAGCAGTCACCCCTCCCGGACAAGGGCCGGCCTTAACTATGGCTACACCTTC
NA,TRBJ2-2,TRBV6-5,NA,13,CASSYHYTGELFF,TGTGCCAGCAGTTACCATTACACCGGGGAGCTGTTTTTT
NA,TRBJ2-2,TRBV6-5,NA,14,CASSYRGGTGELFF,TGTGCCAGCAGTTACAGGGGAGGAACCGGGGAGCTGTTTTTT
NA,TRBJ2-7,TRBV5-4,TRBD1,15,CASSLGGQGIGEQYF,TGTGCCAGCAGCTTGGGGGGACAGGGTATAGGAGAGCAGTACTTC
NA,TRBJ2-7,TRBV6-6,NA,12,CASSGDNYEQYF,TGTGCCAGCAGTGGGGACAACTACGAGCAGTACTTC
NA,TRBJ2-1,TRBV2,NA,14,CASSEKLPYNEQFF,TGTGCCAGCAGTGAAAAACTACCGTACAATGAGCAGTTCTTC
NA,TRBJ2-7,TRBV2,TRBD1,12,CATTSTGYEQYF,TGTGCCACCACCTCGACAGGGTACGAGCAGTACTTC
NA,TRBJ2-3,TRBV11-2,TRBD2,13,CASRVAGADTQYF,TGTGCCAGCAGAGTAGCGGGGGCAGATACGCAGTATTTT
NA,TRBJ1-5,TRBV28,NA,13,CASSLLRRQAQHF,TGTGCCAGCAGCCTCTTAAGGCGTCAGGCCCAGCATTTT
few,TRBJ1-1,TRBV6-5,NA,14,CASSPIFMNTEAFF,TGTGCCAGCAGTCCTATCTTCATGAACACTGAAGCTTTCTTT
NA,TRBJ1-6,TRBV7-2,NA,15,CASSLNSLTNSPLHF,TGTGCCAGCAGCTTAAATTCCTTGACAAATTCACCCCTCCACTTT
NA,TRBJ1-2,TRBV18,NA,15,CASSPPNQYYYGYPF,TGTGCCAGCTCACCACCGAACCAGTATTACTATGGCTACCCCTTC
NA,TRBJ2-1,TRBV19,TRBD2,19,CASTLTRGPSGGALDEQFF,TGTGCCAGTACCCTAACCAGGGGGCCTAGCGGGGGGGCTTTGGATGAGCAGTTCTTC
NA,TRBJ1-2,TRBV15,NA,12,CATSRQGYGYTF,TGTGCCACCAGCAGACAGGGTTACGGCTACACCTTC
NA,TRBJ2-1,TRBV5-6,NA,14,CASSFYSANNEQFF,TGTGCCAGCAGCTTTTACTCCGCGAACAATGAGCAGTTCTTC
few,TRBJ2-4,TRBV28,TRBD2,16,CASSLLAGGRGDIQYF,TGTGCCAGCAGTTTACTAGCGGGAGGGAGAGGAGACATTCAGTACTTC